This T cell receptor beta chain was profiled in a study of shared clonotypes between healthy human individuals. Data came from immunoSEQ multiplex PCR; TCRdb stores just in-frame clones and leaves some out. This repertoire shows about 2.5 million clones, just under 95% found once; its top ten account for roughly 0.34%. The germline gives CDR1 MNHEY, CDR2 SMNVEV (reference sequence). The CDR3 runs 15 residues. V was pared by 4 bases and J by 3 bases, with 15 bases between. This TCR was sampled from a man between 18 and 35 years old in good health. Some clones in this sample may be carry-over from other donors' samples. The chain employs TRBV27 and TRBJ1-1; weak D call: TRBD1 (5 bases). The specimen sequenced was naive CD4+ T cells from PBMCs. Subset specified: CD45RA+ positively selected. This chain's CDR3 is CASSSAPDMYTEAFF. CDR3 bases: TGTGCCAGCAGTTCCGCCCCGGACATGTACACTGAAGCTTTCTTT.